Sequencing of this T cell receptor (beta chain) was carried out in a study of T cells after somatic rescue of genetic block. Here immunoSEQ multiplex PCR was the method, and the copy in TCRdb shows in-frame clones only, minus some. The sample lists tens of thousands of clones; 85% to 90% were seen once. The CDR3 has 14 amino acids. In germline, CDR1 is GTSNPN, CDR2 SVGIG (reference sequence). Trimming left V 2 bases short and J 3 bases short, with 10 bases between. This clone was seen just once. The TCR originated in a woman younger than 35. The sequencing input was peripheral blood mononuclear cells (PBMCs). The chain recombines TRBV30 with TRBJ2-2, with a tentative D call TRBD1 (6 bases). The DNA of the CDR3 is TGTGCCTGGAGTCTCGCAGGGGACACCGGGGAGCTGTTTTTT. Its protein is CAWSLAGDTGELFF.